One and the same sample provided the 11 T cell receptor beta chains below, sequenced in a study of Graves' ophthalmopathy and Graves' hyperthyroidism. Using RNA transcripts, the TCR beta CDR3 regions were amplified. The first-round RT-PCR employed HTBI primers together with the Qiagen OneStep RT-PCR kit. A multiplex PCR was then performed as the second round. TCRdb called the multiplex PCR reads again in MiXCR, with one record for every CDR3 protein. The sample records around 1.1 million distinct CDR3 sequences, about 38% being singletons. Source material: peripheral blood or thyroid tissue (not recorded which). The source of these receptors is an adult man with Graves' hyperthyroidism.

This clonotype was picked up many times. The chain combines TRBV2 with TRBJ2-7, with D hard to call. The CDR3 extends over 13 amino acids. CDR1 SNHLY and CDR2 FYNNEI come from the germline V gene. The V gene lost 3 bases and the J gene lost 0 bases, with 6 bases spanning the gap. The CDR3, as DNA: TGTGCCAGCAGTGACGGTTTCTCCTACGAGCAGTACTTC. It is translated as CASSDGFSYEQYF. Full variable domain (rest looked up from reference TRBV2 and TRBJ2-7): EPEVTQTPSHQVTQMGQEVILRCVPISNHLYFYWYRQILGQKVEFLVSFYNNEISEKSEIFDDQFSVERPDGSNFTLKIRSTKLEDSAMYFCASSDGFSYEQYFGPGTRLTVT.

This rearrangement joins TRBV15 to TRBJ1-1; no definite D call. The germline CDR1 and CDR2 sequences are LNHNV and YYDKDF (reference sequence). Trimming removed 3 bases at V and 4 bases at J, with 12 bases between. CDR3 length: 14 amino acids. The CDR3 coding sequence is TGTGCCACCAGCAGCGCCCATCACGCCACTGAAGCTTTCTTT. Encoded protein: CATSSAHHATEAFF.

The chain has TRBV20-1 and TRBJ2-7; 8 bases line up with TRBD2. V shed 7 bases, J shed 2 bases, and the junction held 13 bases outside the gene matches. The CDR3 consists of 15 residues. The germline V gene has CDR1 DFQATT and CDR2 SNEGSKA (reference sequence). The CDR3 DNA follows: TGCAGTGGTAGCGATATTAGCGGGATACCCTACGAGCAGTACTTC. Residues: CSGSDISGIPYEQYF.

The chain carries TRBV20-1 and TRBJ1-2, with TRBD1 identical over 9 bases. CDR3 length: 13 amino acids. Trimming at V came to 5 bases and at J to 6 bases, leaving 7 bases not matched to a gene. Germline V gives CDR1 DFQATT, CDR2 SNEGSKA (reference sequence). The DNA of the CDR3 is TGCAGTGCTCCTACAGGGGGCTTGGATGGCTACACCTTC. This codes for CSAPTGGLDGYTF.

This clonotype was picked up many times. The junction does not match germline at one end; this may be a read error. The genes are TRBV20-1 and TRBJ1-1; no clear D gene. Germline CDR1 is DFQATT and CDR2 is SNEGSKA (reference sequence). This CDR3 has 13 amino acids. The DNA for the CDR3 is TGCAGTGCGAGAGAGGACCCGAACACTGAAGCTTTCTTT. Its protein is CSAREDPNTEAFF.

This clonotype was observed at least ten times. The rearrangement uses TRBV7-9 and TRBJ2-5; 11 bases line up with TRBD1. This CDR3 is built from 15 residues. J was trimmed by 3 bases and V by 1 base; bases with no gene match: 1. The V gene's germline CDR1 is SEHNR and CDR2 FQNEAQ (reference sequence). The CDR3 region has the DNA TGTGCCAGCAGCTTAGAGGGACAGGGGGAAGAGACCCAGTACTTC. Translated: CASSLEGQGEETQYF. Full variable domain (remainder filled in from reference TRBV7-9 and TRBJ2-5): DTGVSQNPRHKITKRGQNVTFRCDPISEHNRLYWYRQTLGQGPEFLTYFQNEAQLEKSRLLSDRFSAERPKGSFSTLEIQRTEQGDSAMYLCASSLEGQGEETQYFGPGTRLLVL.

This clonotype appeared many times. The rearrangement links TRBV29-1 to TRBJ1-2; D is uncertain. V lost 4 bases to trimming and J lost 6 bases, with 6 bases between them. The CDR3 consists of 10 residues. The germline V gene encodes CDR1 SQVTM and CDR2 ANQGSEA. The CDR3 nucleotides read TGCAGCGTTGTCCAGGATGGCTACACCTTC. It codes for CSVVQDGYTF.

This clonotype was seen a single time. With a much larger clone just one base away, this may be a read error. Likely a read error: the CDR3 ends without its conserved phenylalanine or tryptophan. The chain is built from TRBV7-6 and TRBJ2-7; D could derive from TRBD1 or TRBD2 (5 bases each). The length of the CDR3 is 14 residues. The V end was cut by 6 bases, the J end by 5 bases, with 17 bases between. Germline V gene data show CDR1 as SGHVS and CDR2 as FNYEAQ. DNA for the CDR3: TGTGCCAGCAGACGGGACGGTCTTGCCCACGAGCAGTACCTC. Translated: CASRRDGLAHEQYL.

This clonotype was detected many times. The chain employs TRBV29-1 and TRBJ1-1; no clear D. Germline loops: CDR1 SQVTM, CDR2 ANQGSEA. There are 14 residues in the CDR3. The V and J ends lost 0 bases and 2 bases respectively, with 10 bases between them. In DNA form, the CDR3 reads TGCAGCGTTGAAGAAGTTGCCGGAAACACTGAAGCTTTCTTT. It codes for CSVEEVAGNTEAFF.

This clonotype has a count of ten or more. The chain combines TRBV4-3 with TRBJ1-2; the D is unclear. Germline CDR1 and CDR2: LGHNA and YSLEER. The CDR3 covers 15 residues. V was clipped by 0 bases and J by 4 bases, with 12 bases between them. As DNA, the CDR3 is TGCGCCAGCAGCCAAGATTTAGGGCAAGCCTATGGCTACACCTTC. Translating it yields CASSQDLGQAYGYTF.

The CDR3 loop is CASTQRPGGGYTF. The DNA of the CDR3 is TGTGCCAGCACCCAACGGCCGGGCGGTGGCTACACCTTC. The rearrangement uses TRBV2 and TRBJ1-2; D is undetermined. V was shortened by 7 bases and J by 7 bases, with 16 bases between the two germline ends. This CDR3 has 13 residues. Germline values: CDR1 SNHLY, CDR2 FYNNEI.